The 6 T cell receptor beta chains below come from one sample, sequenced in a study of CD8+CD57+ T cells in acquired aplastic anemia. The use of genomic DNA as template underpinned the TCR beta VDJ and CDR3 profiling. One entry per CDR3 protein, called by TCRdb with MiXCR from the reads. The table lists around 180,000 distinct CDR3 sequences, about 64% of them singletons. The sample was sorted CD4+, CD8+, or CD8+CD57+ T cells (not recorded which) from PBMCs. Source of these receptors: a human donor in good health.

This chain links TRBV25-1 with TRBJ2-5; a weak D match, TRBD1 (6 bases). CDR3 length: 13 amino acids. V lost 6 bases to trimming and J lost 7 bases, with 15 bases between them. The germline V gene encodes CDR1 MGHDK and CDR2 SYGVNS. The DNA for the CDR3 is TGTGCCAGCAGGGAAACAGGGACGGGGACCCAGTACTTC. This gives the protein CASRETGTGTQYF.

J is TRBJ2-7 and V is TRBV7-8; a weak D match, TRBD1 (5 bases). Trimming pared 5 bases from V and 9 bases from J, leaving 14 bases between. Germline V gene lookup returns CDR1 SGHVS and CDR2 FQNEAQ. CDR3 length: 12 residues. Written as DNA, the CDR3 is TGTGCCAGCAGCCTTGACAGTATAGTGCAGTACTTC. Amino acids: CASSLDSIVQYF.

This clonotype was counted a few times. At one end, the junction sequence differs from germline, possibly due to a read error. The chain employs TRBV7-7 and TRBJ2-1; possibly TRBD2 for D (5 bases). CDR1 and CDR2 (germline): SSHAT, FNYEAQ (reference sequence). The CDR3 runs to 15 residues. The CDR3 reads CASSLSKSSFNEQFF. In nucleotides, the CDR3 is TGTGCTAGCAGCTTATCAAAGTCTAGCTTCAATGAGCAGTTCTTC.

This clonotype has ten or more counts. The V gene is TRBV6-1, the J gene TRBJ2-1; 10 positions match TRBD2. Per germline, CDR1 MNHNS and CDR2 SASEGT. Losses at the gene ends were 4 bases for V and 3 bases for J; bases not matched to a gene: 3. CDR3 size: 15 residues. This chain's CDR3 is CASSGWTSGYNEQFF. CDR3 in DNA: TGTGCCAGCAGTGGGTGGACTAGCGGCTACAATGAGCAGTTCTTC.

The chain combines TRBV12-3 or TRBV12-4 with TRBJ1-1; D perhaps matches TRBD1 (5 bases). The CDR3 contains 14 residues. V was trimmed by 4 bases and J by 4 bases, leaving 13 bases between them. The CDR3 DNA sequence: TGTGCCAGCAGTTCCCGGGGGACCACCACTGAAGCTTTCTTT. As protein: CASSSRGTTTEAFF.

A word on this clonotype: It may be a read error: a sequence one base away is much more abundant. The genes are TRBV3-1 and TRBJ1-2; no firm D call. The CDR3 totals 13 residues. The V gene's germline CDR1 is LGHDT and CDR2 YNNKEL (reference sequence). The CDR3 protein is CASSQAAGSTSAF. Written as DNA, the CDR3 is TGTGCCAGCAGCCAAGCCGCTGGATCGACCTCCGCCTTC.